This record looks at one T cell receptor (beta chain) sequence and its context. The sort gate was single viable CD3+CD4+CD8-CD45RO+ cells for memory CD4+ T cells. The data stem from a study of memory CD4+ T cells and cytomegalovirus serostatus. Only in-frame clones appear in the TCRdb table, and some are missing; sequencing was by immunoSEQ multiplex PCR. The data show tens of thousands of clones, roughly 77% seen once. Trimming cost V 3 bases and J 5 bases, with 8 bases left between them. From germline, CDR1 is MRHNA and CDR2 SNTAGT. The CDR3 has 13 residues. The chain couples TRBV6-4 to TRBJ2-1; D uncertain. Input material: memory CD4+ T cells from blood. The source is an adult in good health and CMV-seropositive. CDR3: CASSESVNNEQFF. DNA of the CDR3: TGTGCCAGCAGTGAGTCCGTCAACAATGAGCAGTTCTTC.